This is a list of T cell receptor beta chains from one sample in a study of shared T cell receptors in the human thymus. Using immunoSEQ multiplex PCR, the repertoire was profiled, and TCRdb retains in-frame clones only, with some absent. Here the sample spans about 660,000 clones, approximately 89% being singletons. The sample was also linked to a second study, of human thymus T cells.

The sample comprised thymocytes. Receptor source: a boy younger than two with a congenital heart defect. Each CDR3 is given with its conserved first and last residue. The order of the fields is J gene, D gene, clone size, V gene, CDR3 DNA, CDR3 protein. A D gene is named only where the DNA matches it firmly. Part of the rows lack a size; the others show once, few, many or a class for expanded clones.

TRBJ1-1 TRBD1 once TRBV10-2 TGCGCCAGCAGAGGTTCCACAGGGGCTGAAGCTTTCTTT CASRGSTGAEAFF
TRBJ2-7 NA NA TRBV6-5 TGTGCCAGCAGCAACGGGGTTCCCAGCTCCTACGAGCAGTACTTC CASSNGVPSSYEQYF
TRBJ2-7 TRBD2 NA TRBV5-5 TGTGCCAGCAGCACGGGACAGGACCTTCTAGCGGGAGGAACCTACGAGCAGTACTTC CASSTGQDLLAGGTYEQYF
TRBJ2-5 TRBD2 once TRBV28 TGTGCCAGTAGGAAGAGCGGGAGAGGGTGGTACCAAGAGACCCAGTACTTC CASRKSGRGWYQETQYF
TRBJ2-5 TRBD2 NA TRBV30 TGTGCCTGGAGCCACCCCTTGGGACTAGGGACAGAGACCCAGTACTTC CAWSHPLGLGTETQYF
TRBJ2-7 TRBD1 NA TRBV28 TGTGCCAGCCTGCAGGGGGCGAGGGCCTACGAGCAGTACTTC CASLQGARAYEQYF
TRBJ1-5 NA NA TRBV15 TGTGCCACCAGCAGAGAGGGGCAGGGTTGGCGGCAGCCCCAGCATTTT CATSREGQGWRQPQHF
TRBJ2-3 NA NA TRBV2 TGTGCCAGCAGTGAACAGGGCCGAGGCGGTACGCAGTATTTT CASSEQGRGGTQYF
TRBJ1-5 TRBD1 NA TRBV19 TGTGCCAGTACCGAGGGCTTAGGACAGGAAAATAGCAATCAGCCCCAGCATTTT CASTEGLGQENSNQPQHF
TRBJ2-3 TRBD1 NA TRBV7-9 TGTGCCAGCAGCTCCGACAGGGACCTCACAGATACGCAGTATTTT CASSSDRDLTDTQYF
TRBJ1-5 NA NA TRBV18 TGTGCCAGCTCACCAATCGGGTCAAATCAGCCCCAGCATTTT CASSPIGSNQPQHF
TRBJ2-5 TRBD2 once TRBV5-3 TGTGCCAGAAGCTGTTACTTTCTTGAGTTGACTAGCGGACAAGAGACCCAGTACTTC CARSCYFLELTSGQETQYF
TRBJ1-2 NA NA TRBV4-3 TGCGCCAGCAGCCAAGATAGTAGGACAGCCTATGGCTACACCTTC CASSQDSRTAYGYTF
TRBJ1-2 TRBD1 NA TRBV5-1 TGCGCCAGCAGCCCAAGCAATCTCGACAGGGCCCGAATAGTGAACTATGGCTACACCTTC CASSPSNLDRARIVNYGYTF
TRBJ2-7 TRBD1 few TRBV5-6 TGTGCCAGCAGCCAAGGACAGGTATACTACGAGCAGTACTTC CASSQGQVYYEQYF
TRBJ2-3 TRBD1 NA TRBV28 TGTGCCAGCAGTTGTGTGCGGGCCCCAAGGGGGCATCCCGCGCAGTATTTT CASSCVRAPRGHPAQYF
TRBJ2-1 NA NA TRBV30 TGTGCCTGGGATTCCCGGAGGCGCTCCTACAATGAGCAGTTCTTC CAWDSRRRSYNEQFF
TRBJ2-3 NA once TRBV6-4 TGTGCCAGCCTTAAATTTCGGACCGCGACTAGGGGCACAGATACGCAGTATTTT CASLKFRTATRGTDTQYF
TRBJ1-2 NA NA TRBV14 TGTGCCAGCAGCCAAGCACCACAGGAGTTCTATGGCTACACCTTC CASSQAPQEFYGYTF
TRBJ2-1 NA NA TRBV14 TGTGCCAGCAGCCATACAGGGAGCTCCTACAATGAGCAGTTCTTC CASSHTGSSYNEQFF
TRBJ1-1 NA once TRBV7-7 TGTGCTAGCAGCTTTATGGAGGGGACTGAAGCTTTCTTT CASSFMEGTEAFF
TRBJ1-5 TRBD1 NA TRBV4-3 TGCGCCAGCAGCCAATTCCGGGACAGGGCCCGGGGGCTCCAGCATTTT CASSQFRDRARGLQHF
TRBJ2-3 NA NA TRBV2 TGTGCCAGCAGCCCAATGGGCAGGGAAGGCACAGATACGCAGTATTTT CASSPMGREGTDTQYF
TRBJ2-3 TRBD2 NA TRBV7-8 TGTGCCAGCAGCTTAGTTTCTAGCGGGGGGGGCACAGATACGCAGTATTTT CASSLVSSGGGTDTQYF
TRBJ1-1 NA NA TRBV2 TGTGCCAGCAGAAGGACACCTAACACTGAAGCTTTCTTT CASRRTPNTEAFF
TRBJ2-7 NA NA TRBV28 TGTGCCAGCAGTTGCCAGGCGCGAAGTATGTGGGAGCAGTACTTC CASSCQARSMWEQYF
TRBJ1-2 TRBD1 NA TRBV10-3 TGTGCCACCCTAAGGACAGGGGGCAACTATGGCTACACCTTC CATLRTGGNYGYTF
TRBJ2-3 NA NA TRBV6-6 TGTGCCAGCAGTACCACAGCTAGCACAGATACGCAGTATTTT CASSTTASTDTQYF
TRBJ1-2 NA once TRBV4-3 TGCGCCAGCAGCCACGCCAAGGGGGAGAGCCCAGGAGGCTATGGCTACACCTTC CASSHAKGESPGGYGYTF
TRBJ2-1 NA NA TRBV10-1 TGCGCCAGCAGTGAGTCCCAAGCGGGGACACCTTTTGATGAGCAGTTCTTC CASSESQAGTPFDEQFF
TRBJ2-7 NA NA TRBV5-1 TGCGCCAGCAGCTTGGCCCCTACCCCCGGCCGGACGGGGTACGAGCAGTACTTC CASSLAPTPGRTGYEQYF
TRBJ2-3 NA once TRBV28 TGTGCCAGCAGTTTAATGAAAGTGCCTAGCGGCACAGATACGCAGTATTTT CASSLMKVPSGTDTQYF
TRBJ2-2 TRBD1 NA TRBV19 TGTGCCAGTAGCCCCCGCGAGGGACAGGGGGTGGTCGGGGAGCTGTTTTTT CASSPREGQGVVGELFF
TRBJ1-4 NA NA TRBV30 TGTGCCTGGAGTGGGCGGACAGACGGATATGAAAAACTGTTTTTT CAWSGRTDGYEKLFF
TRBJ1-6 TRBD1 NA TRBV4-2 TGTGCCAGCAGCCAAGATCCTCCGGGACAGGGGAGAATCAGGTGTGGGAATTCACCCCTCCACTTT CASSQDPPGQGRIRCGNSPLHF
TRBJ2-1 NA NA TRBV27 TGTGCCAGCCTTGCCTACAATGAGCAGTTCTTC CASLAYNEQFF
TRBJ1-2 TRBD1 NA TRBV18 TGTGCCAGCTCAGGTCAGGGACAGCATGGCTACACCTTC CASSGQGQHGYTF
TRBJ2-2 TRBD1 NA TRBV6-1 TGTGCCAGCCCAGACAGGGCGAACACCGGGGAGCTGTTTTTT CASPDRANTGELFF
TRBJ1-6 NA few TRBV6-1 TGTGCCAGCAGTGAACACGGACAGAAAGGAGCGAGCTCCTATAATTCACCCCTCCACTTT CASSEHGQKGASSYNSPLHF
TRBJ2-7 NA NA TRBV29-1 TGCAGCGTTGAACGCAGGCCCTACGAGCAGTACTTC CSVERRPYEQYF
TRBJ1-1 TRBD1 NA TRBV29-1 TGCAGCGTTCTCCGGGACAGGGGCCGGTGGACTGAAGCTTTCTTT CSVLRDRGRWTEAFF
TRBJ2-1 TRBD2 NA TRBV5-1 TGCGCCAGCAGCATAAGCCTAGCGGGAGGGGGTAACAATGAGCAGTTCTTC CASSISLAGGGNNEQFF
TRBJ1-5 NA NA TRBV13 TGTGCCAGCAGCTTGGGTCAGGGAAATCAGCCCCAGCATTTT CASSLGQGNQPQHF
TRBJ2-1 TRBD2 once TRBV28 TGTGCCAGCAGAAGCGGGACCACGGGGGGCAATGAGCAGTTCTTC CASRSGTTGGNEQFF
TRBJ1-5 NA NA TRBV6-5 TGTGCCAGCAGTAAGGGGCGCACCTCGGGTCAGCCCCAGCATTTT CASSKGRTSGQPQHF
TRBJ2-1 TRBD1 NA TRBV13 TGTGCCAGCAGCTCGTCCCGAGGACAGGGGGGGAATGAGCAGTTCTTC CASSSSRGQGGNEQFF
TRBJ1-5 TRBD1 NA TRBV7-2 TGTGCCAGCAGCCCAACCGGGACAGGGCATTACGGGAATCAGCCCCAGCATTTT CASSPTGTGHYGNQPQHF
TRBJ2-3 NA NA TRBV14 TGTGCCAGCAGCCCTGGCATCACCTCCACAGATACGCAGTATTTT CASSPGITSTDTQYF
TRBJ1-2 TRBD1 NA TRBV12-5 TGTGCTAGTGGTTTGTACCGGGACAGGGCTTATGGCTACACCTTC CASGLYRDRAYGYTF
TRBJ1-1 TRBD1 NA TRBV6-4 TGTGCCAGCAGTGACTCCGGGACAGGGATTCCCAGGGTTTTCTTT CASSDSGTGIPRVFF
TRBJ1-5 NA NA TRBV6-5 TGTGCTACGTCTACCCAGGGTCAGCCCCAGCATTTT CATSTQGQPQHF
TRBJ1-1 NA NA TRBV30 TGTGCCTGGCGAAGTCGGGGAGAGTTAAACACTGAAGCTTTCTTT CAWRSRGELNTEAFF
TRBJ2-3 TRBD1 NA TRBV5-4 TGTGCCAGCAGCTTCCCCGGACAGGTGGACACAGATACGCAGTATTTT CASSFPGQVDTDTQYF
TRBJ2-1 NA once TRBV9 TGTGCCAGCAGCGTGGAGGGGGGGTCCAATGAGCAGTTCTTC CASSVEGGSNEQFF
TRBJ2-7 NA NA TRBV30 TGTGCCTGGAGTGCGGGGGTGGGATCCTACGAGCAGTACTTC CAWSAGVGSYEQYF
TRBJ2-7 NA NA TRBV5-4 TGTGCCAGCAGCTCCGGGATCGGCTACGAGCAGTACTTC CASSSGIGYEQYF